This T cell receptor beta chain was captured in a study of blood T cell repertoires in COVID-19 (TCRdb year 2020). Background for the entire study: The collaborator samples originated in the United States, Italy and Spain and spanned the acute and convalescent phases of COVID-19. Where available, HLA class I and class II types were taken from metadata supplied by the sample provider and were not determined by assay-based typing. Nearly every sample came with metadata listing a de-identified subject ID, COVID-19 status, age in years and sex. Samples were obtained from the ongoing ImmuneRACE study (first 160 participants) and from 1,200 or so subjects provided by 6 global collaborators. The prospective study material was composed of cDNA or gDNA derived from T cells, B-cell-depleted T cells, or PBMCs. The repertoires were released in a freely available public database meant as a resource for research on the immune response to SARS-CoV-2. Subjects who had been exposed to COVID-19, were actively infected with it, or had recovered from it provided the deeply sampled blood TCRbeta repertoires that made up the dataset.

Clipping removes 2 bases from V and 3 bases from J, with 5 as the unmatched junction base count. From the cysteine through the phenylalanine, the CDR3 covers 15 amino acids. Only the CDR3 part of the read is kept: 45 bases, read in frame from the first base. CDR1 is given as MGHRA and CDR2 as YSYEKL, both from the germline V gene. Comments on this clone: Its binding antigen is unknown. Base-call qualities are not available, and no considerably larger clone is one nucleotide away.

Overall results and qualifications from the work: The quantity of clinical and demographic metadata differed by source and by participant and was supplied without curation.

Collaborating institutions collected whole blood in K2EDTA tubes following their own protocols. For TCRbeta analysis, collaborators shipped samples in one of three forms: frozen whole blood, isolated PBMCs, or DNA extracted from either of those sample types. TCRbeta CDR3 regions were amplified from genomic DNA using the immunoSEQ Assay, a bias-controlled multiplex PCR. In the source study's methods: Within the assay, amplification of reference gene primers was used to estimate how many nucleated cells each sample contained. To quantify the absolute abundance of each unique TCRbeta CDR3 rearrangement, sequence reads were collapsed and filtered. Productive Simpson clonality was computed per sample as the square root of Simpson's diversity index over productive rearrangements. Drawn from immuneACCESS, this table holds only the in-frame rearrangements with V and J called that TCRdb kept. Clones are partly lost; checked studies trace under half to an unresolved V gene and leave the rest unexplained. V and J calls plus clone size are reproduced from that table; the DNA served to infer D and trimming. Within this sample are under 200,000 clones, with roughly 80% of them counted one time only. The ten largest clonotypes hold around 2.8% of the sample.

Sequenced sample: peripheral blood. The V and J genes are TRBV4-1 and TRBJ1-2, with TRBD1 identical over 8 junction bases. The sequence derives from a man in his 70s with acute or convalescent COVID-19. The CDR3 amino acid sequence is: CASSQFRGQDYGYTF. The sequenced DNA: TGCGCCAGCAGCCAATTCAGGGGGCAAGACTATGGCTACACCTTC.